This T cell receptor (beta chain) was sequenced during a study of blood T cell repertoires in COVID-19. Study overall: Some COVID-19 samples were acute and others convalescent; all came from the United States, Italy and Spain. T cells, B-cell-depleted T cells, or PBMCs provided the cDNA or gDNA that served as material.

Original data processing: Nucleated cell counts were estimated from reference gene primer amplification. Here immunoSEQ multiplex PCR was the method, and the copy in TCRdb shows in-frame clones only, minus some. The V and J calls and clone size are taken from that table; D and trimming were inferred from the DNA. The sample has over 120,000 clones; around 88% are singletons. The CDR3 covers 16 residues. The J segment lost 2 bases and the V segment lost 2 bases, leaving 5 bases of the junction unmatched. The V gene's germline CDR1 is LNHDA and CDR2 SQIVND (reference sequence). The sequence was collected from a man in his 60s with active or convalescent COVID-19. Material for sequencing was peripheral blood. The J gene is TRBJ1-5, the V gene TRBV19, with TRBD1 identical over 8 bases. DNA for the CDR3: TGTGCCAGTAGTATAAATGGACAGGGCCGCAATCAGCCCCAGCATTTT. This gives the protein CASSINGQGRNQPQHF.